Following are 11 T cell receptor beta chains from one sample sequenced in a study of identical twins. TCRdb processed the 5' RACE reads anew with MiXCR; each CDR3 protein has one entry. The table shows approximately 700,000 distinct CDR3 sequences, with around a sixth occurring only once. The same sample was also studied in work on T cells expressing NK-cell markers.

Sample: PBMCs. The receptors were gathered from a woman between 18 and 29 years old in good health.

The DNA for the CDR3 is TGTGCCAGCAGTTACTCGAAGGGGAAAGAGACCCAGTACTTC. Protein product: CASSYSKGKETQYF. V is TRBV6-5 and J is TRBJ2-5; D possibly corresponds to TRBD1 (5 bases). The CDR3 has 14 residues. The V gene lost 0 bases and the J gene lost 3 bases, with 8 bases spanning the gap. CDR1 is MNHEY and CDR2 is SVGAGI in the germline V gene.

The rearrangement links TRBV20-1 to TRBJ1-4, with a tentative D call TRBD1 (6 bases). The CDR3 has 12 residues. Deletions cut 3 bases from V and 7 bases from J, with 9 bases between. CDR1 is DFQATT and CDR2 is SNEGSKA in the germline V gene (reference sequence). The CDR3 loop reads CSASGGGEKLFF. The CDR3, as DNA: TGCAGTGCTAGCGGGGGCGGTGAAAAACTGTTTTTT.

This clonotype was observed a few times. The V call is TRBV11-2, the J call TRBJ2-7; 9 bases are a match to TRBD1. V dropped 4 bases and J dropped 8; count of bases not matched to a gene: 21. Per the germline V gene, CDR1 is SGHAT and CDR2 is FQNNGV. The CDR3 extends over 18 amino acids. CDR3 loop: CASSSSIAGTGTLWKQYF. The CDR3 DNA is TGTGCCAGCAGCTCCTCAATAGCCGGGACAGGGACCCTTTGGAAGCAGTACTTC.

This clonotype was observed once. This chain uses TRBV12-5 with TRBJ2-7; 9 bases line up with TRBD1. Germline CDR1 reads LGHNT; CDR2 reads FRNRAP. V lost 0 bases and J lost 2; bases outside the gene matches: 5. The CDR3 length is 16 residues. The DNA of the CDR3 is TGTGCTAGTGGTTTGGTACGGGGGACAGGGCCCTACGAGCAGTACTTC. It specifies CASGLVRGTGPYEQYF.

This clonotype appeared a few times. The chain carries TRBV2 and TRBJ1-4; D gene unclear. CDR3 length: 11 amino acids. V was pared by 3 bases and J by 10 bases, with 6 bases between. The germline V gene encodes CDR1 SNHLY and CDR2 FYNNEI. Written as DNA, the CDR3 is TGTGCCAGCAGTGAGGGTGGAAAACTGTTTTTT. Translation gives CASSEGGKLFF.

This clonotype was detected many times. J is TRBJ2-1 and V is TRBV11-2; D possibly corresponds to TRBD2 (6 bases). CDR1 SGHAT and CDR2 FQNNGV come from the germline V gene. This CDR3 has 14 residues. The V end was cut by 1 base, the J end by 7 bases, with 11 bases between. CDR3 DNA: TGTGCCAGCAGCTTAGCCCTGGGAGGAAATGAGCAGTTCTTC. Protein product: CASSLALGGNEQFF.

There are many counts of this clonotype. The rearrangement links TRBV20-1 to TRBJ1-1; D might be TRBD1 (6 bases). CDR1 and CDR2 (germline): DFQATT, SNEGSKA (reference sequence). The CDR3 contains 14 residues. Deletions cut 5 bases from V and 1 base from J, with 14 bases between. CDR3 amino acids: CSAAGVGGNTEAFF. The DNA for the CDR3 is TGCAGTGCTGCAGGGGTAGGTGGGAACACTGAAGCTTTCTTT.

The rearrangement links TRBV20-1 to TRBJ2-3; D gene unclear. This CDR3 region has 12 residues. V dropped 3 bases and J dropped 0 bases, with 4 bases sitting between them. The germline gives CDR1 DFQATT, CDR2 SNEGSKA (reference sequence). The CDR3 loop is CSASASTDTQYF. The CDR3 DNA sequence: TGCAGTGCTAGCGCTAGCACAGATACGCAGTATTTT.

This clonotype appeared a few times. The V call is TRBV20-1, the J call TRBJ1-4; D is unresolved. CDR1 DFQATT and CDR2 SNEGSKA come from the germline V gene (reference sequence). The CDR3 loop spans 13 amino acids. V was shortened by 6 bases and J by 4 bases, with 12 bases between the two germline ends. CDR3: CSARVSHNEKLFF. The CDR3 nucleotides read TGCAGTGCCCGAGTCTCCCATAATGAAAAACTGTTTTTT.

This clonotype was counted between two and nine times. The chain links TRBV6-5 to TRBJ2-2, with D tentatively TRBD2 (6 bases). Trimming took 2 bases from V and 7 from J, leaving 11 bases between them. This CDR3 has 14 residues. Germline V gene data show CDR1 as MNHEY and CDR2 as SVGAGI. CDR3 sequence reads: CASSYSGLFGELFF. CDR3 nucleotide sequence: TGTGCCAGCAGTTACAGCGGGTTATTCGGGGAGCTGTTTTTT.

This chain links TRBV5-1 with TRBJ2-3; D is unresolved. Germline V gives CDR1 SGHRS, CDR2 YFSETQ. V dropped 0 bases and J dropped 3 bases, with 8 bases sitting between them. The CDR3 extends over 14 amino acids. CDR3 in amino acids: CASSLVALTDTQYF. CDR3 sequence (DNA): TGCGCCAGCAGCTTGGTAGCCCTAACAGATACGCAGTATTTT.